This TCR beta chain was documented in a study of blood T cell repertoires in COVID-19. Study information: Samples taken during acute and convalescent COVID-19 were collected in the United States, Italy and Spain. PBMCs, B-cell-depleted T cells, or T cells provided the cDNA or gDNA that made up the material.

This clone was seen a handful of times. The CDR3 length is 14 residues. The ends were cut back, 2 bases at V and 7 bases at J, with 12 bases in the middle. Per the germline V gene, CDR1 is WNHNN and CDR2 is SYGVQD (reference sequence). This table comes from immunoSEQ multiplex PCR, and its TCRdb copy is limited to in-frame clones, with some not included. Of about 110,000 clones in the sample, less than 85% are singletons; the top ten hold roughly 0.86%. This receptor was identified in a human donor with acute or convalescent COVID-19. The donor label of this sample is uncertain. Material for sequencing was peripheral blood. The chain has TRBV10-1 and TRBJ1-5, with a weak D call TRBD1 (6 bases). CDR3 bases: TGCGCCAGCAGTGAGGATACAGGGCGCCAGCCCCAGCATTTT. Its protein product is CASSEDTGRQPQHF.